The next 32 T cell receptor beta chains were all read from a single sample in a study of yellow fever vaccine responses in identical twins. One entry per CDR3 protein results from TCRdb running MiXCR on the RT-PCR reads. The sample lists about 5,500 distinct CDR3 sequences, about nine tenths seen once, with about 2.9% in the top ten. This sample comprised T cells from blood (PBMCs), unsorted or a sorted subset (not recorded which), obtained before or after yellow fever vaccination (not recorded which). These TCRs come from a woman aged 18-29 years who received the yellow fever vaccine.

The CDR3 nucleotides read TGTGCCAGCAGCCCTCCGGGGGGGAACACCGGGGAGCTGTTTTTT. As protein: CASSPPGGNTGELFF. The chain recombines TRBV11-3 with TRBJ2-2; 7 nucleotides agree with TRBD2. V trimming: 5 bases; J trimming: 1 base; junction bases outside the gene matches: 4. Looked up from germline, CDR1 is SGHNT and CDR2 is YENEEA. The CDR3 has 15 amino acids.

The gene calls are TRBV11-3 and TRBJ2-1; 8 bases agree with TRBD2. CDR1 and CDR2 from the germline V gene are SGHNT and YENEEA. The V gene end was trimmed by 0 bases and the J gene end by 4 bases; junction bases not matched to a gene: 2. The CDR3 totals 15 residues. As DNA, the CDR3 is TGTGCCAGCAGCTTAGAGGCTAGCGGGTACAATGAGCAGTTCTTC. It encodes CASSLEASGYNEQFF.

The chain uses TRBV12-3 or TRBV12-4 and TRBJ1-2, with D tentatively TRBD1 (6 bases). V was pared by 6 bases and J by 11 bases, with 16 bases between. The CDR3 length is 12 residues. Here the CDR3 reads CASREWDMGYTF. CDR3 bases: TGTGCCAGCAGGGAGTGGGACATGGGGTACACCTTC.

This clonotype was counted between two and nine times. The chain employs TRBV3-1 and TRBJ2-5; 10 bases line up with TRBD2. This CDR3 has 16 amino acids. Germline CDR1 reads LGHDT; CDR2 reads YNNKEL (reference sequence). V gave up 1 base and J gave up 2 bases; unmatched junction bases: 4. The CDR3 is CASSQGTSGRQETQYF. The CDR3 DNA sequence: TGTGCCAGCAGCCAAGGGACTAGCGGTCGGCAAGAGACCCAGTACTTC.

The chain combines TRBV29-1 with TRBJ1-1; D uncertain. The length of the CDR3 is 12 residues. Germline values: CDR1 SQVTM, CDR2 ANQGSEA. V gave up 3 bases and J gave up 2 bases, with 7 bases separating them. The CDR3 region is CSVEGYNTEAFF. CDR3 DNA: TGCAGCGTTGAGGGATATAACACTGAAGCTTTCTTT.

This clonotype was counted a few times. The J gene is TRBJ2-3, the V gene TRBV20-1; D gene ambiguous. Germline values: CDR1 DFQATT, CDR2 SNEGSKA (reference sequence). V was trimmed by 5 bases and J by 2 bases, leaving 14 bases between them. This CDR3 region has 14 residues. The CDR3, as DNA: TGCAGTGCTCCGGACCAGGCCCCCACAGATACGCAGTATTTT. The encoded protein is CSAPDQAPTDTQYF.

This chain connects TRBV20-1 to TRBJ2-7; 7 nucleotides match TRBD1. The junction had 12 bases not matched to a gene; V was cut back by 1 base and J by 6 bases. The CDR3 consists of 15 residues. In germline, CDR1 is DFQATT, CDR2 SNEGSKA (reference sequence). CDR3 residues: CSARGSGTESSEQYF. CDR3 in DNA: TGCAGTGCTAGAGGATCCGGGACAGAGTCCAGCGAGCAGTACTTC.

The V call is TRBV25-1, the J call TRBJ2-7; unclear D gene. The length of the CDR3 is 13 residues. Germline V lookup: CDR1 MGHDK, CDR2 SYGVNS. Trimming left V 6 bases short and J 5 bases short, with 14 bases between. Written as DNA, the CDR3 is TGTGCCAGCAGACCCACTCGAACCGACGAGCAGTACTTC. Translating gives CASRPTRTDEQYF.

V is TRBV4-1 and J is TRBJ2-5; 8 bases map to TRBD1. The CDR3 consists of 12 residues. V shed 6 bases, J shed 5 bases, and the junction held 2 bases outside the gene matches. Looked up from germline, CDR1 is MGHRA and CDR2 is YSYEKL. CDR3 DNA sequence: TGCGCCAGCAGTTACAGGGGGGAGACCCAGTACTTC. It is translated as CASSYRGETQYF.

The rearrangement joins TRBV18 to TRBJ2-2, with D possibly matching TRBD1 (6 bases). With 1 base removed from V and 4 bases from J, the gap between germline ends came to 16 bases. Looked up from germline, CDR1 is KGHSH and CDR2 is LQKENI. The CDR3 has 17 residues. The CDR3, as DNA: TGTGCCAGCTCACCACTTACGCAGACAGGACTCACCGGGGAGCTGTTTTTT. It is translated as CASSPLTQTGLTGELFF. Full variable domain (remainder filled in from reference TRBV18 and TRBJ2-2): NAGVMQNPRHLVRRRGQEARLRCSPMKGHSHVYWYRQLPEEGLKFMVYLQKENIIDESGMPKERFSAEFPKEGPSILRIQQVVRGDSAAYFCASSPLTQTGLTGELFFGEGSRLTVL.

The chain couples TRBV18 to TRBJ1-3; 7 nucleotides match TRBD1. The CDR3 loop spans 15 amino acids. Germline lookup yields CDR1 KGHSH and CDR2 LQKENI. V was pared by 8 bases and J by 2 bases, with 9 bases of the junction left unmatched. The CDR3 DNA follows: TGTGCCAGCGGCGGTACGACAGGGACTGGAAACACCATATATTTT. It translates to CASGGTTGTGNTIYF.

The chain links TRBV4-1 to TRBJ2-7; TRBD1 agrees at 7 bases. Germline V gene sequence: CDR1 MGHRA, CDR2 YSYEKL. Losses at the gene ends were 5 bases for V and 4 bases for J; bases not matched to a gene: 8. The CDR3 extends over 14 amino acids. CDR3 sequence: CASSTGTEPYEQYF. In DNA, the CDR3 is TGCGCCAGCAGCACCGGGACAGAGCCTTACGAGCAGTACTTC.

The J gene is TRBJ1-5, the V gene TRBV20-1; D not resolved. The germline V gene has CDR1 DFQATT and CDR2 SNEGSKA (reference sequence). The CDR3 covers 13 residues. V was clipped by 0 bases and J by 9 bases, with 12 bases between them. The CDR3 is CSARENPGSPQHF. The CDR3 DNA reads TGCAGTGCTAGAGAAAATCCCGGGTCGCCCCAGCATTTT.

This chain uses TRBV5-1 with TRBJ2-5, with 7 bases aligning to TRBD1. The germline V gene encodes CDR1 SGHRS and CDR2 YFSETQ. The CDR3 spans 15 residues. V lost 1 base, J lost 2 bases, and 5 bases stayed unmatched. CDR3 sequence reads: CASSLRGTDQETQYF. In DNA, the CDR3 is TGCGCCAGCAGCTTGCGTGGGACAGATCAAGAGACCCAGTACTTC. Together with reference TRBV5-1 and TRBJ2-5, the CDR3 gives the full variable domain: KAGVTQTPRYLIKTRGQQVTLSCSPISGHRSVSWYQQTPGQGLQFLFEYFSETQRNKGNFPGRFSGRQFSNSRSEMNVSTLELGDSALYLCASSLRGTDQETQYFGPGTRLLVL.

This chain connects TRBV21-1 to TRBJ2-2; TRBD2, the D gene given by the table, was not confirmed from the DNA. TRBV21-1 is tagged as a pseudogene. This CDR3 spans 16 amino acids. The CDR3 DNA reads as TGTGCCAGCAGCAAACTAGCGGGAGAGGGAACCGGGGAGCTGTTTTTT. This translates into CASSKLAGEGTGELFF.

The chain recombines TRBV11-2 with TRBJ1-2; a weak D match, TRBD1 (6 bases). The germline V gene has CDR1 SGHAT and CDR2 FQNNGV. V lost 1 base to trimming and J lost 6 bases, with 9 bases between them. This CDR3 spans 13 amino acids. CDR3: CASSLGRQDGYTF. The CDR3 DNA sequence: TGTGCCAGCAGCTTAGGGAGACAGGATGGCTACACCTTC.

This chain joins TRBV20-1 and TRBJ2-1, with D hard to call. CDR3 length: 14 amino acids. CDR1 is DFQATT, CDR2 SNEGSKA, per germline (reference sequence). The ends were cut back, 1 base at V and 0 bases at J, with 7 bases in the middle. The CDR3 DNA reads TGCAGTGCTAGAGTGCCCCACTCCTACAATGAGCAGTTCTTC. As protein: CSARVPHSYNEQFF.

This clonotype was counted only a few times. The genes are TRBV12-3 or TRBV12-4 and TRBJ1-2; 7 nucleotides align to TRBD1. The CDR3 spans 13 residues. Losses at the gene ends were 4 bases for V and 6 bases for J; bases not matched to a gene: 5. This CDR3 is CASSSRQGDGYTF. CDR3 sequence (DNA): TGTGCCAGCAGTTCCCGACAGGGTGATGGCTACACCTTC.

This rearrangement joins TRBV7-1 to TRBJ1-6; 8 nucleotides agree with TRBD1. TRBV7-1 is assigned to the ORF class and has an uncertain function. J gave up 7 bases and V 3 bases, and 5 bases lay outside the gene matches. The CDR3 length is 15 residues. The CDR3 nucleotides read TGTGCCAGCAGCTCCCGACAGGGGCGCAATTCACCCCTCCACTTT. This gives the protein CASSSRQGRNSPLHF.

V gene TRBV24-1 combines with J gene TRBJ2-3, with 8 positions matching TRBD2. The CDR3 loop spans 15 amino acids. J lost 4 bases, V lost 2 bases, and 4 bases had no gene match. Germline V gene sequence: CDR1 KGHDR, CDR2 SFDVKD. CDR3 nucleotides: TGTGCCACCAGTGATTCGGCGGGAGGCCCAGATACGCAGTATTTT. Residues: CATSDSAGGPDTQYF.

This chain uses TRBV15 with TRBJ2-3, with D perhaps assigned TRBD1 or TRBD2 (6 bases each). The germline gives CDR1 LNHNV, CDR2 YYDKDF (reference sequence). V lost 3 bases and J lost 3, with 13 bases in between. The CDR3 contains 15 residues. The CDR3 nucleotides read TGTGCCACCAGCAGGTCGGGGGCCGGGACAGATACGCAGTATTTT. Protein product: CATSRSGAGTDTQYF.

The chain links TRBV11-1 to TRBJ2-7, with D possibly being TRBD2 (5 bases). The CDR3 consists of 15 residues. Germline V lookup: CDR1 SGHAT, CDR2 FQDESV (reference sequence). V lost 6 bases and J 3 bases, leaving 18 bases between the germline ends. The CDR3 nucleotides are TGTGCCAGCAGGCCCGGGGAAAGGCCCCACTACGAGCAGTACTTC. Translated, it gives CASRPGERPHYEQYF.

The rearrangement links TRBV5-1 to TRBJ2-1, with D unclear. With 5 bases removed from V and 5 bases from J, the gap between germline ends came to 11 bases. The CDR3 consists of 13 residues. Germline V gene sequence: CDR1 SGHRS, CDR2 YFSETQ. For the CDR3, the DNA is TGCGCCAGCAGTTTCGGCAGAAACAATGAGCAGTTCTTC. Translated, it gives CASSFGRNNEQFF.

This clonotype was picked up one time. The rearrangement joins TRBV15 to TRBJ2-2; 7 bases line up with TRBD1. There are 13 residues in the CDR3. V shed 6 bases and J 6 bases; nucleotides not matched to a gene: 4. CDR1 and CDR2 from the germline V gene are LNHNV and YYDKDF (reference sequence). The chain's CDR3 is CATRRDRAGELFF. CDR3 nucleotides: TGTGCCACCAGGAGGGACAGAGCCGGGGAGCTGTTTTTT.

J is TRBJ2-7 and V is TRBV6-2 or TRBV6-3; D gene unclear. Germline V lookup: CDR1 MNHEY, CDR2 SVGEGT. This CDR3 contains 17 residues. Trimming took off 3 bases at V and 0 bases at J, with 18 bases between the two ends. CDR3 bases: TGTGCCAGCAGTTATTTCGCCTCCGGGCTAAGCTCCTACGAGCAGTACTTC. Translating gives CASSYFASGLSSYEQYF.

This sequence joins TRBV11-1 and TRBJ1-3, with 8 bases aligning to TRBD1. V shed 4 bases, J shed 8 bases, and the junction held 16 bases outside the gene matches. The CDR3 consists of 17 residues. Germline lookup yields CDR1 SGHAT and CDR2 FQDESV (reference sequence). In DNA form, the CDR3 reads TGTGCCAGCAGCTACACAATAATCGGGGACAGGAGAGACACCATATATTTT. Amino acid sequence: CASSYTIIGDRRDTIYF. Variable domain in full (rest from reference TRBV11-1 and TRBJ1-3): EAEVAQSPRYKITEKSQAVAFWCDPISGHATLYWYRQILGQGPELLVQFQDESVVDDSQLPKDRFSAERLKGVDSTLKIQPAELGDSAMYLCASSYTIIGDRRDTIYFGEGSWLTVV.

The V call is TRBV28, the J call TRBJ2-1; 8 positions agree with TRBD2. Germline CDR1 MDHEN, CDR2 SYDVKM. Trimming at V came to 3 bases and at J to 3 bases, leaving 16 bases not matched to a gene. The CDR3 is 19 amino acids. The CDR3 DNA reads as TGTGCCAGCAGTTTCTGGACGGGAGGGAACCGAAAAAACTACAATGAGCAGTTCTTC. Translation gives CASSFWTGGNRKNYNEQFF.

This clonotype was observed a few times. The V gene is TRBV15, the J gene TRBJ1-4; tentative D call: TRBD1 (5 bases). Per germline, CDR1 LNHNV and CDR2 YYDKDF (reference sequence). The CDR3 is 13 amino acids. V was shortened by 3 bases and J by 8 bases, with 10 bases between the two germline ends. The CDR3 sequence: CATSSGQEEKLFF. CDR3 nucleotides: TGTGCCACCAGCAGCGGACAAGAAGAAAAACTGTTTTTT. Filled out from reference TRBV15 and TRBJ1-4, the complete variable domain reads DAMVIQNPRYQVTQFGKPVTLSCSQTLNHNVMYWYQQKSSQAPKLLFHYYDKDFNNEADTPDNFQSRRPNTSFCFLDIRSPGLGDTAMYLCATSSGQEEKLFFGSGTQLSVL.

The V gene is TRBV12-3 or TRBV12-4, the J gene TRBJ1-4; TRBD1 agrees at 10 bases. The trim removed 3 bases at V and 8 bases at J, leaving 6 bases unmatched. The CDR3 has 15 residues. The CDR3 coding sequence is TGTGCCAGCAGTTTCCCCGACAGGGGGCGGGAAAAACTGTTTTTT. Translated: CASSFPDRGREKLFF.

This clonotype was detected only once. The genes are TRBV5-4 and TRBJ1-4; 8 nucleotides align to TRBD1. The V gene's germline CDR1 is SGHNT and CDR2 YYREEE (reference sequence). The CDR3 totals 14 residues. V shed 0 bases and J 7 bases; nucleotides not matched to a gene: 2. The CDR3 reads CASSLGQGPEKLFF. In DNA form, the CDR3 reads TGTGCCAGCAGCTTGGGACAGGGGCCTGAAAAACTGTTTTTT. Complete variable domain (other parts from reference TRBV5-4 and TRBJ1-4): ETGVTQSPTHLIKTRGQQVTLRCSSQSGHNTVSWYQQALGQGPQFIFQYYREEENGRGNFPPRFSGLQFPNYSSELNVNALELDDSALYLCASSLGQGPEKLFFGSGTQLSVL.

Here the CDR3 reads CASSSTTGLARREQYF. For the CDR3, the DNA is TGTGCCAGCAGCTCCACCACGGGACTAGCGAGGAGGGAGCAGTACTTC. The J gene is TRBJ2-7, the V gene TRBV5-6, with 10 bases that match TRBD2. The CDR3 has 16 residues. The V gene end was trimmed by 3 bases and the J gene end by 7 bases; junction bases not matched to a gene: 13. Germline loops: CDR1 SGHDT, CDR2 YYEEEE.

This clonotype was observed a handful of times. The gene calls are TRBV19 and TRBJ2-3; 9 positions match TRBD2. Germline values: CDR1 LNHDA, CDR2 SQIVND (reference sequence). Trimming took 4 bases from V and 2 from J; bases not matched to a gene: 10. There are 17 residues in the CDR3. CDR3 in amino acids: CASSRRGGESITDTQYF. DNA for the CDR3: TGTGCCAGTAGTAGACGCGGGGGGGAATCAATCACAGATACGCAGTATTTT. Drawing the rest from reference TRBV19 and TRBJ2-3, the complete variable domain is DGGITQSPKYLFRKEGQNVTLSCEQNLNHDAMYWYRQDPGQGLRLIYYSQIVNDFQKGDIAEGYSVSREKKESFPLTVTSAQKNPTAFYLCASSRRGGESITDTQYFGPGTRLTVL.